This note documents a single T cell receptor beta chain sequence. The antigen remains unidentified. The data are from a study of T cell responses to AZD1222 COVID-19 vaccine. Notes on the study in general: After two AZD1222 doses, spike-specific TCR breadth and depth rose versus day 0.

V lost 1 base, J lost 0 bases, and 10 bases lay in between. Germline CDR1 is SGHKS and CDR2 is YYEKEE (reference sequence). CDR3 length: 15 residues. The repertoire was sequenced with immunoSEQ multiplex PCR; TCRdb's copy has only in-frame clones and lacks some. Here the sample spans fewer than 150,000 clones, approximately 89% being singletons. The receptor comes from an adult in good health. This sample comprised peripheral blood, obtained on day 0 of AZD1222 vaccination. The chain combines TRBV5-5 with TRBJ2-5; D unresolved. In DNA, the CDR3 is TGTGCCAGCAGCTTGCGCAGACCCTACCAAGAGACCCAGTACTTC. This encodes CASSLRRPYQETQYF.